This passage covers 11 T cell receptor beta chains from one sample sequenced in a study of cytomegalovirus exposure and HLA in healthy donors. The PCR employed 60 Vbeta primers together with 13 Jbeta primers. The assay was immunoSEQ multiplex PCR, and TCRdb's table has in-frame clones only and misses some. The sample carries over 90,000 clones, roughly three fifths recorded once. The sequencing sample was made of PBMCs. All receptors derive from a man aged 60-69 years in good health and CMV-seronegative.

This clone showed up just a few times. The chain uses TRBV27 and TRBJ1-4, with D possibly matching TRBD1 (6 bases). Germline V CDR1 and CDR2: MNHEY, SMNVEV (reference sequence). Trimming cost V 5 bases and J 7 bases, with 11 bases left between them. The CDR3 runs to 13 residues. The CDR3 here is CASSTGFGEKLFF. CDR3 bases: TGTGCCAGCAGTACAGGGTTCGGTGAAAAACTGTTTTTT. Combining the CDR3 with reference TRBV27 and TRBJ1-4 gives the whole variable domain EAQVTQNPRYLITVTGKKLTVTCSQNMNHEYMSWYRQDPGLGLRQIYYSMNVEVTDKGDVPEGYKVSRKEKRNFPLILESPSPNQTSLYFCASSTGFGEKLFFGSGTQLSVL.

This clone was detected a few times. The rearrangement uses TRBV7-2 and TRBJ1-2; D unclear. Germline loops: CDR1 SGHTA, CDR2 FQGNSA. Deletions cut 8 bases from V and 5 bases from J, with 15 bases between. The CDR3 contains 13 residues. The CDR3 sequence is CASQRRRSYGYTF. CDR3 coding DNA: TGTGCCAGCCAACGGAGGCGGAGTTATGGCTACACCTTC.

This clone has only one observation. V gene TRBV29-1 combines with J gene TRBJ2-3, with D perhaps matching TRBD1 (5 bases). The germline gives CDR1 SQVTM, CDR2 ANQGSEA. The CDR3 sequence is 14 residues long. Trimming pared 2 bases from V and 4 bases from J, leaving 13 bases between. The CDR3 region has the DNA TGCAGCGTTGAACCCAGGGTGATCCCAGATACGCAGTATTTT. It codes for CSVEPRVIPDTQYF.

The rearrangement uses TRBV18 and TRBJ1-5; the match to TRBD1 covers 8 bases. The CDR3 has 19 amino acids. Trimming took 6 bases from V and 4 from J; bases not matched to a gene: 20. From germline, CDR1 is KGHSH and CDR2 LQKENI. The CDR3 DNA reads as TGTGCCAGCTCTCCGGGCCCATCAGACAGGGGAGGGGTGAATCAGCCCCAGCATTTT. Amino acid sequence: CASSPGPSDRGGVNQPQHF.

This chain uses TRBV25-1 with TRBJ2-2; no clear D. This CDR3 is built from 14 residues. V was cut by 3 bases and J by 0 bases, with 5 bases left in between. Looked up from germline, CDR1 is MGHDK and CDR2 is SYGVNS. The CDR3 nucleotides read TGTGCCAGCAGTGACCCTGCGAACACCGGGGAGCTGTTTTTT. It codes for CASSDPANTGELFF.

This clone showed up just a few times. The V gene is TRBV7-8, the J gene TRBJ2-2, with 8 bases fitting TRBD1. The CDR3 covers 16 residues. The trim removed 5 bases at V and 0 bases at J, leaving 5 bases unmatched. Germline CDR1 and CDR2: SGHVS and FQNEAQ. Written as DNA, the CDR3 is TGTGCCAGCAGCCATCGGGACAGGCCGAACACCGGGGAGCTGTTTTTT. It encodes CASSHRDRPNTGELFF.

This clone was seen more than once but under ten times. The CDR3 reads CASSNEGATEAFF. The CDR3 region has the DNA TGTGCCAGCAGTAACGAGGGGGCAACTGAAGCTTTCTTT. This chain uses TRBV6-4 with TRBJ1-1, with 7 bases fitting TRBD1. The CDR3 loop spans 13 amino acids. Trimming cost V 5 bases and J 5 bases; bases outside gene matches: 5. Germline V gene lookup returns CDR1 MRHNA and CDR2 SNTAGT.

The chain carries TRBV11-2 and TRBJ1-4; 12 bases align to TRBD1. The junction had 1 base not matched to a gene; V was cut back by 1 base and J by 10 bases. CDR1 and CDR2 (germline): SGHAT, FQNNGV. CDR3 length: 14 residues. Written as DNA, the CDR3 is TGTGCCAGCAGCTTAGGGGGACAGGGGGCAAAACTGTTTTTT. It translates to CASSLGGQGAKLFF.

V is TRBV6-5 and J is TRBJ2-5; TRBD2 is a possible D gene (6 bases). V was shortened by 8 bases and J by 3 bases, with 10 bases between the two germline ends. The CDR3 is 12 residues long. Germline CDR1 MNHEY, CDR2 SVGAGI. The CDR3 region is CASQRAKETQYF. In DNA form, the CDR3 reads TGTGCCAGCCAGCGGGCCAAAGAGACCCAGTACTTC.

V usage is TRBV9 and J usage is TRBJ1-2, with a tentative D call TRBD1 (6 bases). Germline-derived CDR1 and CDR2 are SGDLS and YYNGEE. This CDR3 region has 14 residues. The V end was cut by 4 bases, the J end by 4 bases, with 14 bases between. This CDR3 is CASSPTGTTYGYTF. The CDR3 DNA reads TGTGCCAGCAGCCCAACCGGGACAACCTATGGCTACACCTTC.

The chain couples TRBV7-3 to TRBJ1-2, with 9 bases that match TRBD1. Germline CDR1 and CDR2: SGHTA and FQGTGA. The V and J ends lost 4 bases and 4 bases, in that order; junction bases with no gene match: 4. CDR3 length: 14 residues. CDR3 bases: TGTGCCAGCAGCTCCGGACAGGGGAGCTATGGCTACACCTTC. It translates to CASSSGQGSYGYTF.